These 9 T cell receptor beta chains were all obtained from the same sample, sequenced in a study of graft-versus-host responses after intestinal transplantation. Using immunoSEQ multiplex PCR, the repertoire was profiled, and TCRdb retains in-frame clones only, with some absent. The top ten clones hold more than 0.75% of a sample with 20,000 to 30,000 clones, approximately 85% of them seen once. The specimen comprised PBMCs, sampled roughly 69 weeks after intestinal transplant. These receptors came from a human patient who received an intestinal transplant, so some T cells may come from the graft donor.

The rearrangement uses TRBV6-5 and TRBJ1-1, with D possibly being TRBD1 (5 bases). Trimming took off 6 bases at V and 0 bases at J, with 11 bases between the two ends. CDR3 length: 14 amino acids. Germline CDR1 is MNHEY and CDR2 is SVGAGI. The DNA for the CDR3 is TGTGCCAGCAGCTACCAGGGATTGAACACTGAAGCTTTCTTT. Amino acids: CASSYQGLNTEAFF.

The chain employs TRBV7-3 and TRBJ2-1; no reliable D call. V lost 5 bases and J lost 9, with 11 bases in between. This CDR3 has 12 amino acids. The germline gives CDR1 SGHTA, CDR2 FQGTGA. The CDR3 region is CASSPMGGEQFF. The CDR3 DNA is TGTGCCAGCAGCCCTATGGGCGGTGAGCAGTTCTTC.

The chain is built from TRBV30 and TRBJ1-2; 9 bases are shared with TRBD1. CDR1 GTSNPN and CDR2 SVGIG come from the germline V gene (reference sequence). The CDR3 consists of 13 residues. Unmatched junction bases numbered 9, after V lost 5 bases and J lost 8 bases. CDR3 bases: TGTGCCTGGGGTAGGGGACAGGGATTAGGCTACACCTTC. As protein: CAWGRGQGLGYTF. Full variable domain (rest looked up from reference TRBV30 and TRBJ1-2): SQTIHQWPATLVQPVGSPLSLECTVEGTSNPNLYWYRQAAGRGLQLLFYSVGIGQISSEVPQNLSASRPQDRQFILSSKKLLLSDSGFYLCAWGRGQGLGYTFGSGTRLTVV.

J is TRBJ2-5 and V is TRBV11-2; D is uncertain. The CDR3 length is 12 residues. Germline values: CDR1 SGHAT, CDR2 FQNNGV. The V gene lost 2 bases and the J gene lost 0 bases, with 1 base spanning the gap. In DNA form, the CDR3 reads TGTGCCAGCAGCTTAAACCAAGAGACCCAGTACTTC. This codes for CASSLNQETQYF.

The rearrangement joins TRBV19 to TRBJ2-1; perhaps TRBD2 as D (6 bases). This CDR3 contains 14 residues. Trimming took 4 bases from V and 1 from J, leaving 8 bases between them. The germline gives CDR1 LNHDA, CDR2 SQIVND (reference sequence). CDR3 nucleotides: TGTGCCAGTAGTACCGGGACTTCCTACAATGAGCAGTTCTTC. This gives the protein CASSTGTSYNEQFF.

This clone came up once. The chain is built from TRBV6-1 and TRBJ2-7, with D possibly matching TRBD1 (6 bases). The germline V gene encodes CDR1 MNHNS and CDR2 SASEGT. The CDR3 is 13 residues long. V lost 6 bases and J lost 2, with 11 bases in between. CDR3 DNA sequence: TGTGCCAGCAGACGACAGGAGACCTACGAGCAGTACTTC. Its protein product is CASRRQETYEQYF.

V is TRBV5-4 and J is TRBJ1-4; D perhaps matches TRBD1 (5 bases). Germline loops: CDR1 SGHNT, CDR2 YYREEE (reference sequence). The CDR3 is 14 amino acids. V lost 6 bases and J 3 bases, leaving 12 bases between the germline ends. CDR3 protein: CASTLGASNEKLFF. DNA of the CDR3: TGTGCCAGCACCCTAGGGGCCTCTAATGAAAAACTGTTTTTT. The full variable domain, in which reference TRBV5-4 and TRBJ1-4 provide the parts outside the CDR3, is ETGVTQSPTHLIKTRGQQVTLRCSSQSGHNTVSWYQQALGQGPQFIFQYYREEENGRGNFPPRFSGLQFPNYSSELNVNALELDDSALYLCASTLGASNEKLFFGSGTQLSVL.

The J gene is TRBJ1-1, the V gene TRBV29-1; maybe TRBD1 (5 bases). The V and J ends lost 4 bases and 2 bases respectively, with 11 bases between them. The germline V gene encodes CDR1 SQVTM and CDR2 ANQGSEA. The length of the CDR3 is 13 residues. The CDR3 region has the DNA TGCAGCGTTGCAGCAGGGTCTAACACTGAAGCTTTCTTT. Its protein product is CSVAAGSNTEAFF.

This clone was seen just once. This sequence joins TRBV21-1 and TRBJ2-7; the tabulated D call, TRBD2, remains unverified against the DNA. TRBV21-1 is designated a pseudogene. This CDR3 is 16 amino acids long. This CDR3 is CASSKKKGTRKGEQYF. CDR3 DNA: TGTGCCAGCAGCAAAAAAAAAGGGACTAGAAAGGGGGAGCAGTACTTC.